What follows are 22 T cell receptor beta chains derived from one specimen sequenced in a study of T cell repertoires in cytomegalovirus infection. TCRdb processed the reads anew with MiXCR; each CDR3 protein has one entry. The sample includes about 450,000 distinct CDR3 sequences, roughly 31% of them seen just once. Sequenced sample: PBMCs. The receptor source for this set is a human donor in good health (CMV status not recorded). Some clones in this sample may be carry-over from other donors' samples.

Ten or more counts support this clonotype. The V gene is TRBV7-2, the J gene TRBJ2-3; D is unresolved. Germline lookup yields CDR1 SGHTA and CDR2 FQGNSA. CDR3 length equals 13 residues. V was clipped by 3 bases and J by 4 bases, with 8 bases between them. The CDR3 loop is CASSFRRPDTQYF. The CDR3 DNA sequence: TGTGCCAGCAGCTTTCGACGTCCAGATACGCAGTATTTT.

J is TRBJ1-5 and V is TRBV7-8; D may be TRBD1 (6 bases). CDR1 and CDR2 from the germline V gene are SGHVS and FQNEAQ. The CDR3 runs 16 residues. V was clipped by 1 base and J by 2 bases, with 12 bases between them. CDR3 bases: TGTGCCAGCAGCTTAGGGGCAGGGGTTGGCAATCAGCCCCAGCATTTT. It encodes CASSLGAGVGNQPQHF.

Details on this clonotype: One base away lies a much larger clone, so this may be a sequencing read error. The V call is TRBV6-1, the J call TRBJ1-1; TRBD1 is a possible D gene (6 bases). Germline CDR1 reads MNHNS; CDR2 reads SASEGT. CDR3 length: 15 amino acids. For the CDR3, the DNA is TGTGCCAGCAGTGAAGGACGGTGGGGGCCTACTGAAGCTTTATTT. Residues: CASSEGRWGPTEALF.

On this clonotype: A much larger clone lies a single base off, so this may be a read error. The rearrangement joins TRBV6-1 to TRBJ2-7, with D possibly being TRBD2 (5 bases). Trimming cost V 10 bases and J 6 bases, with 25 bases left between them. CDR3 length: 15 residues. Per germline, CDR1 MNHNS and CDR2 SASEGT. The CDR3 protein is CAIRPHLQEAGEQYF. The CDR3 DNA is TGTGCCATCAGGCCTCACCTCCAGGAGGCTGGCGAGCAGTACTTC.

This clonotype has more than one count but fewer than ten. This rearrangement joins TRBV5-5 to TRBJ1-4, with a weak D call TRBD1 (5 bases). V shed 5 bases and J shed 0 bases, with 11 bases lying between them. CDR1 and CDR2 (germline): SGHKS, YYEKEE (reference sequence). The CDR3 contains 15 residues. The CDR3, as DNA: TGTGCCAGCAGGAGACAGATAACAACTAATGAAAAACTGTTTTTT. Amino acid sequence: CASRRQITTNEKLFF.

The chain employs TRBV12-3 or TRBV12-4 and TRBJ1-2; 9 bases match TRBD1. Unmatched junction bases numbered 7, after V lost 4 bases and J lost 1 base. The CDR3 totals 16 residues. The DNA of the CDR3 is TGTGCCAGCAGTTGGAGTGGGACAGGGATTAACTATGGCTACACCTTC. It codes for CASSWSGTGINYGYTF.

This clonotype was observed at least ten times. The V gene is TRBV7-2, the J gene TRBJ1-3; 7 nucleotides agree with TRBD1. CDR3 length: 17 amino acids. CDR1 is SGHTA and CDR2 is FQGNSA in the germline V gene. The trim removed 5 bases at V and 1 base at J, leaving 11 bases unmatched. This chain's CDR3 is CASSPKLQGLSGNTIYF. The CDR3 region has the DNA TGTGCCAGCAGCCCGAAATTACAGGGGCTATCTGGAAACACCATATATTTT. Full variable domain (missing parts from reference TRBV7-2 and TRBJ1-3): GAGVSQSPSNKVTEKGKDVELRCDPISGHTALYWYRQSLGQGLEFLIYFQGNSAPDKSGLPSDRFSAERTGGSVSTLTIQRTQQEDSAVYLCASSPKLQGLSGNTIYFGEGSWLTVV.

This clonotype came up a few times. The gene calls are TRBV4-2 and TRBJ1-4, with TRBD1 matching over 8 bases. Germline values: CDR1 LGHNA, CDR2 YNFKEQ. CDR3 length equals 15 residues. Trimming cost V 0 bases and J 8 bases; bases outside gene matches: 5. The CDR3 here is CASSQEPGGWEKLFF. The CDR3 nucleotides read TGTGCCAGCAGCCAAGAGCCAGGGGGCTGGGAAAAACTGTTTTTT.

V is TRBV28 and J is TRBJ1-6; D perhaps matches TRBD1 (6 bases). V lost 3 bases to trimming and J lost 6 bases, with 27 bases between them. Germline-derived CDR1 and CDR2 are MDHEN and SYDVKM. The CDR3 is made up of 20 amino acids. The CDR3 nucleotides are TGTGCCAGCAGTTTGAAAGGGGTCAGGGGCTCAGGTGGGAGTAATTCACCCCTCCACTTT. This encodes CASSLKGVRGSGGSNSPLHF.

The chain links TRBV7-6 to TRBJ1-2; no clear D gene. The CDR3 consists of 13 residues. V shed 6 bases and J shed 7 bases, with 15 bases lying between them. Germline V CDR1 and CDR2: SGHVS, FNYEAQ. CDR3 nucleotides: TGTGCCAGCAGTTCGAGAGGAGCGAGTGGCTACACCTTC. Its protein product is CASSSRGASGYTF.

Turning to this clonotype: A read error may explain this, as a much larger clone is one base away. The CDR3 does not close with the conserved phenylalanine or tryptophan, likely indicating a read error. This rearrangement joins TRBV12-3 or TRBV12-4 to TRBJ2-5; 7 bases line up with TRBD1. J lost 7 bases, V lost 6 bases, and 11 bases had no gene match. The CDR3 is made up of 14 amino acids. The CDR3 nucleotides read TGTGCCAGCAGCATTCGACAGGGTTGGGTGACCCAGTACTTA. It translates to CASSIRQGWVTQYL.

CDR3 DNA: TGTGCCAGCAGTTACACCGGGGTCACTGAAGCTTTCTTT. Translation: CASSYTGVTEAFF. This chain links TRBV6-5 with TRBJ1-1, with D unclear. This CDR3 is 13 amino acids long. V was clipped by 2 bases and J by 4 bases, with 8 bases between them. Germline V lookup: CDR1 MNHEY, CDR2 SVGAGI.

This clonotype was seen a handful of times. The rearrangement uses TRBV25-1 and TRBJ1-2, with a weak D call TRBD1 (6 bases). The germline gives CDR1 MGHDK, CDR2 SYGVNS. The CDR3 length is 14 residues. V was pared by 2 bases and J by 7 bases, with 14 bases between. The CDR3 loop reads CASSEPGQLGGYTF. CDR3 nucleotide sequence: TGTGCCAGCAGTGAACCTGGACAGTTGGGTGGCTACACCTTC.

The table lists this clonotype with many counts. The chain joins TRBV7-2 to TRBJ1-1, with D perhaps matching TRBD1 (6 bases). Germline CDR1 SGHTA, CDR2 FQGNSA. V was clipped by 5 bases and J by 1 base, with 14 bases between them. This CDR3 has 15 residues. The CDR3 sequence: CASSQNRDRNTEAFF. The CDR3 region has the DNA TGTGCCAGCAGCCAGAACAGGGACCGGAACACTGAAGCTTTCTTT. The whole variable domain, filled in from reference TRBV7-2 and TRBJ1-1, reads GAGVSQSPSNKVTEKGKDVELRCDPISGHTALYWYRQSLGQGLEFLIYFQGNSAPDKSGLPSDRFSAERTGGSVSTLTIQRTQQEDSAVYLCASSQNRDRNTEAFFGQGTRLTVV.

This chain links TRBV11-2 with TRBJ2-1, with 8 bases identical to TRBD1. This CDR3 comprises 15 residues. CDR1 is SGHAT, CDR2 FQNNGV, per germline. V trimming: 3 bases; J trimming: 6 bases; junction bases outside the gene matches: 7. This chain's CDR3 is CASSLLDRDSNEQFF. DNA for the CDR3: TGTGCCAGCAGCTTGCTGGACAGGGATAGCAATGAGCAGTTCTTC.

The V gene is TRBV7-8, the J gene TRBJ2-5; 7 bases are shared with TRBD1. The germline V gene has CDR1 SGHVS and CDR2 FQNEAQ. With V trimmed by 0 bases and J by 4 bases, 11 bases remained unmatched. There are 17 residues in the CDR3. The DNA for the CDR3 is TGTGCCAGCAGCTTAGCGGGACAGCGACGCTCCGGAGAGACCCAGTACTTC. This codes for CASSLAGQRRSGETQYF.

This sequence joins TRBV18 and TRBJ1-4; D gene unclear. The CDR3 extends over 15 amino acids. The germline V gene has CDR1 KGHSH and CDR2 LQKENI. Trimming left V 2 bases short and J 8 bases short, with 15 bases between. CDR3: CASSPAETGNEKLFF. The CDR3 region has the DNA TGTGCCAGCTCACCAGCGGAGACCGGGAACGAAAAACTGTTTTTT.

Only a few counts were recorded for this clonotype. V and J are TRBV7-6 and TRBJ1-4, with D maybe TRBD1 (5 bases). V was shortened by 2 bases and J by 6 bases, with 7 bases between the two germline ends. The CDR3 consists of 13 residues. Germline V CDR1 and CDR2: SGHVS, FNYEAQ. CDR3 in amino acids: CASSLRGDEKLFF. CDR3 nucleotides: TGTGCCAGCAGCTTAAGAGGGGATGAAAAACTGTTTTTT.

A few counts support this clonotype. V usage is TRBV28 and J usage is TRBJ2-5, with TRBD2 matching 9 bases. The CDR3 contains 16 residues. The germline V gene encodes CDR1 MDHEN and CDR2 SYDVKM. After removal of 4 bases from V and 0 bases from J, the junction contained 6 bases not matched to a gene. For the CDR3, the DNA is TGTGCCAGCAGTTATCCGGGACTAGCCAACCAAGAGACCCAGTACTTC. Its translation is CASSYPGLANQETQYF.

This clonotype was observed a few times. The chain carries TRBV18 and TRBJ2-5; D could derive from TRBD1 or TRBD2 (5 bases each). This CDR3 comprises 15 residues. Trimming took 0 bases from V and 4 from J, leaving 12 bases between them. Germline V CDR1 and CDR2: KGHSH, LQKENI. The CDR3 reads CASSPPARGPETQYF. The CDR3, as DNA: TGTGCCAGCTCACCACCGGCCCGGGGACCAGAGACCCAGTACTTC.

The rearrangement uses TRBV5-1 and TRBJ2-2, with a weak D call TRBD1 (5 bases). This CDR3 has 17 residues. Germline V gene sequence: CDR1 SGHRS, CDR2 YFSETQ. Between the trimmed V and J ends, which lost 4 bases and 4 bases, there was a span of 20 bases. In DNA form, the CDR3 reads TGCGCCAGCAGCCTCACCCGGGCAGGGATAGGCACCGGGGAGCTGTTTTTT. This translates into CASSLTRAGIGTGELFF.

Remarks on this clonotype: No conserved phenylalanine or tryptophan is present at the end of the CDR3, so a read error is the likely explanation. The chain carries TRBV6-2 or TRBV6-3 and TRBJ2-1; no definite D call. Germline values: CDR1 MNHEY, CDR2 SVGEGT. V was clipped by 4 bases and J by 0 bases, with 4 bases between them. CDR3 size: 13 residues. In DNA form, the CDR3 reads TGTGCCAGCAGTTCCTTCTCCTACAATGAGCAGTTCTGC. Translating it yields CASSSFSYNEQFC.